The 31 T cell receptor beta chains below come from one sample, sequenced in a study of T cells in localized non-small cell lung cancer. Profiled with immunoSEQ multiplex PCR; TCRdb holds only in-frame clones, not every one. The top ten clones hold roughly 18% of a sample with about 2,700 clones, 20% to 25% of them seen once. The sequencing used lung tumor tissue, collected before any cancer treatment. The origin of the receptors is a woman aged 40-69 years with stage I lung adenocarcinoma.

Ten or more counts support this clone. This chain uses TRBV4-1 with TRBJ1-6; D gene unclear. In germline, CDR1 is MGHRA, CDR2 YSYEKL. CDR3 size: 14 residues. V dropped 3 bases and J dropped 7 bases, with 10 bases sitting between them. CDR3 amino acids: CASSQQAGNSPLHF. DNA for the CDR3: TGCGCCAGCAGCCAGCAGGCGGGGAATTCACCCCTCCACTTT.

This clone turned up a few times. The chain combines TRBV6-8 with TRBJ2-3; D ambiguous. Germline CDR1 and CDR2: MNHGY and SAAAGT. V lost 9 bases and J 7 bases, leaving 23 bases between the germline ends. There are 15 residues in the CDR3. For the CDR3, the DNA is TGTGCCAGTCGTGCCTCTCTAGTGTCGCAAAATACGCAGTATTTT. Translating gives CASRASLVSQNTQYF.

This clone was seen a single time. The chain recombines TRBV14 with TRBJ1-3, with TRBD1 matching 9 bases. V shed 2 bases and J 5 bases; nucleotides not matched to a gene: 7. Germline CDR1 SGHDN, CDR2 FVKESK. The CDR3 sequence is 16 residues long. In DNA, the CDR3 is TGTGCCAGCAGCCAACCCGGGACAGGGTATAGAAACACCATATATTTT. Translation gives CASSQPGTGYRNTIYF.

A few counts support this clone. This chain uses TRBV6-8 with TRBJ2-5; no reliable D call. The CDR3 has 14 residues. V was shortened by 0 bases and J by 2 bases, with 7 bases between the two germline ends. The germline V gene encodes CDR1 MNHGY and CDR2 SAAAGT. The CDR3 loop is CASSYSSLQETQYF. In DNA form, the CDR3 reads TGTGCCAGCAGTTACTCGAGCCTACAAGAGACCCAGTACTTC.

In its sample, this clone is large. The chain carries TRBV9 and TRBJ2-3; tentatively, D is TRBD2 (5 bases). CDR3 size: 16 residues. Trimming took 5 bases from V and 0 from J, leaving 16 bases between them. Looked up from germline, CDR1 is SGDLS and CDR2 is YYNGEE. The CDR3 DNA is TGTGCCAGCAGTGAATTTGGAGCGGATAGCACAGATACGCAGTATTTT. Amino acid sequence: CASSEFGADSTDTQYF.

This clone was seen more than once but under ten times. The rearrangement joins TRBV6-8 to TRBJ2-7; TRBD1 matches 8 bases. In germline, CDR1 is MNHGY, CDR2 SAAAGT. The CDR3 has 18 amino acids. V was clipped by 3 bases and J by 4 bases; unmatched bases: 17. The CDR3 nucleotides read TGTGCCAGCAGTTATACGGCAGGGGGCGAGAAAGGTGGTTACGAGCAGTACTTC. Its translation: CASSYTAGGEKGGYEQYF.

This clone was seen a single time. This chain links TRBV18 with TRBJ2-5; TRBD1 might be the D (6 bases). CDR3 length: 16 residues. Trimming took off 1 base at V and 1 base at J, with 13 bases between the two ends. Germline CDR1 reads KGHSH; CDR2 reads LQKENI. In DNA, the CDR3 is TGTGCCAGCTCACCACTTCTCGGACAGCCCCAAGAGACCCAGTACTTC. This gives the protein CASSPLLGQPQETQYF.

The chain couples TRBV11-3 to TRBJ2-1; 9 nucleotides match TRBD1. J was trimmed by 1 base and V by 3 bases; bases with no gene match: 1. Germline loops: CDR1 SGHNT, CDR2 YENEEA. CDR3 length: 15 amino acids. The CDR3 here is CASSLTGGSYNEQFF. Written as DNA, the CDR3 is TGTGCCAGCAGCTTGACAGGGGGATCCTACAATGAGCAGTTCTTC.

This clone has more than one count but fewer than ten. The genes are TRBV6-8 and TRBJ1-2; D is ambiguous. Trimming pared 8 bases from V and 4 bases from J, leaving 14 bases between. The CDR3 spans 13 residues. Looked up from germline, CDR1 is MNHGY and CDR2 is SAAAGT. CDR3 loop: CASGYTDLYGYTF. Written as DNA, the CDR3 is TGTGCCAGCGGATATACAGACCTCTATGGCTACACCTTC.

DNA of the CDR3: TGTGCCAGTACAGGGGGCACTGAAGCTTTCTTT. Its translation: CASTGGTEAFF. The chain carries TRBV6-7 and TRBJ1-1, with 8 bases aligning to TRBD1. TRBV6-7 is an ORF for which the function is uncertain. The CDR3 extends over 11 amino acids. J lost 4 bases, V lost 9 bases, and 1 base had no gene match.

The J gene is TRBJ2-1, the V gene TRBV11-3, with TRBD2 matching over 7 bases. The CDR3 runs to 15 residues. V lost 1 base, J lost 8 bases, and 8 bases stayed unmatched. CDR1 SGHNT and CDR2 YENEEA come from the germline V gene. The CDR3 loop reads CASSLGPGGVDEQFF. In nucleotides, the CDR3 is TGTGCCAGCAGCTTAGGACCGGGGGGAGTAGATGAGCAGTTCTTC.

This clone came up a few times. This chain joins TRBV6-8 and TRBJ1-2, with 7 bases aligning to TRBD1. The CDR3 consists of 13 residues. Germline-derived CDR1 and CDR2 are MNHGY and SAAAGT. The V and J ends lost 5 bases and 8 bases, in that order; junction bases with no gene match: 8. The CDR3 protein is CASSVADRTGYTF. The CDR3 region has the DNA TGTGCCAGCAGTGTCGCGGACAGGACCGGCTACACCTTC.

This chain links TRBV7-1 with TRBJ1-1; tentatively, D is TRBD1 (6 bases). TRBV7-1 is recorded as an ORF, its role being uncertain. V gave up 9 bases and J gave up 0 bases, with 11 bases separating them. The CDR3 covers 13 residues. CDR3 loop: CASTQGMNTEAFF. CDR3 DNA: TGTGCCAGTACACAGGGAATGAACACTGAAGCTTTCTTT.

This chain connects TRBV12-5 to TRBJ1-2; 10 bases line up with TRBD1. Germline loops: CDR1 LGHNT, CDR2 FRNRAP. The junction had 9 bases not matched to a gene; V was cut back by 0 bases and J by 5 bases. The CDR3 is 17 amino acids. In DNA form, the CDR3 reads TGTGCTAGTGGTTTGGTTTGGGACAGGGGTCCCCCTTATGGCTACACCTTC. Its translation is CASGLVWDRGPPYGYTF.

This rearrangement joins TRBV19 to TRBJ1-1, with no clear D. Trimming cost V 6 bases and J 1 base, with 9 bases left between them. The germline CDR1 and CDR2 sequences are LNHDA and SQIVND (reference sequence). The length of the CDR3 is 13 residues. The CDR3, as DNA: TGTGCCAGTAGAAAAAGGAGGAACACTGAAGCTTTCTTT. Residues: CASRKRRNTEAFF.

This clone was seen a handful of times. The chain carries TRBV9 and TRBJ1-1; 7 nucleotides line up with TRBD1. Germline CDR1 and CDR2: SGDLS and YYNGEE. V was pared by 0 bases and J by 2 bases, with 7 bases of the junction left unmatched. The CDR3 contains 16 residues. The CDR3 DNA follows: TGTGCCAGCAGCGTAGAAGGGGGCGCAAGAAACACTGAAGCTTTCTTT. Its protein is CASSVEGGARNTEAFF.

By sample fraction, this clone is medium-sized. An end of the junction does not agree with germline; a read error may underlie this. The chain recombines TRBV9 with TRBJ1-1; D is undetermined. CDR1 and CDR2 from the germline V gene are SGDLS and YYNGEE. The CDR3 has 14 residues. The CDR3 sequence: CASSVELTLSPGAF. The CDR3, as DNA: TGTGCCAGCAGCGTAGAACTCACTTTGTCTCCGGGCGCGTTT.

The sample holds a few counts of this clone. V usage is TRBV18 and J usage is TRBJ1-2; D not resolved. V was pared by 2 bases and J by 5 bases, with 18 bases between. CDR1 is KGHSH and CDR2 is LQKENI in the germline V gene. The CDR3 contains 16 residues. The CDR3 nucleotides read TGTGCCAGCTCACCAATTTCAGGACCGCTCAGTTATGGCTACACCTTC. Its translation is CASSPISGPLSYGYTF.

Only a few counts were recorded for this clone. The chain carries TRBV11-3 and TRBJ2-1; 8 bases are a match to TRBD2. Losses at the gene ends were 5 bases for V and 0 bases for J; bases not matched to a gene: 9. The CDR3 covers 17 residues. Germline loops: CDR1 SGHNT, CDR2 YENEEA. The CDR3 DNA reads TGTGCCAGCAGCAGATTAGCGGGGCGAAGCTCCTACAATGAGCAGTTCTTC. It yields the protein CASSRLAGRSSYNEQFF.

This clone was detected a few times. The chain recombines TRBV6-8 with TRBJ2-3, with 13 bases fitting TRBD2. CDR3 length: 18 amino acids. J lost 4 bases, V lost 6 bases, and 13 bases had no gene match. Per germline, CDR1 MNHGY and CDR2 SAAAGT. CDR3 in DNA: TGTGCCAGCAGGCGTCCGGGACTAGCGGGGAGGGTGTCAGATACGCAGTATTTT. Translated, it gives CASRRPGLAGRVSDTQYF.

This clone came up a few times. The chain recombines TRBV18 with TRBJ2-2; D remains unclear. Per the germline V gene, CDR1 is KGHSH and CDR2 is LQKENI. V was cut by 1 base and J by 1 base, with 7 bases left in between. This CDR3 spans 15 amino acids. CDR3 coding DNA: TGTGCCAGCTCACCACTTCCGGAGAACACCGGGGAGCTGTTTTTT. Translated: CASSPLPENTGELFF.

This clone has a handful of counts. The chain recombines TRBV4-3 with TRBJ1-5; possible D gene TRBD1, 5 bases. Germline lookup yields CDR1 LGHNA and CDR2 YSLEER. With 0 bases removed from V and 6 bases from J, the gap between germline ends came to 6 bases. The CDR3 runs 13 residues. This CDR3 reads CASSQDGAQPQHF. CDR3 nucleotides: TGCGCCAGCAGCCAAGATGGGGCTCAGCCCCAGCATTTT.

This clone occurred a few times. The genes are TRBV6-8 and TRBJ2-1; D gene uncertain. CDR1 is MNHGY and CDR2 is SAAAGT in the germline V gene. The CDR3 contains 14 residues. Trimming removed 4 bases at V and 2 bases at J, with 9 bases between. The CDR3: CASSSRPAYNEQFF. As DNA, the CDR3 is TGTGCCAGCAGTTCAAGGCCCGCCTACAATGAGCAGTTCTTC.

V usage is TRBV6-8 and J usage is TRBJ2-1; perhaps TRBD1 as D (6 bases). This CDR3 spans 13 amino acids. CDR1 is MNHGY, CDR2 SAAAGT, per germline. V lost 5 bases and J lost 9, with 14 bases in between. For the CDR3, the DNA is TGTGCCAGCAGTGTGGAACAGGGTAGTGAGCAGTTCTTC. Protein sequence: CASSVEQGSEQFF.

The J gene is TRBJ2-1, the V gene TRBV18; either TRBD1 or TRBD2 may supply D (5 bases each). Between the trimmed V and J ends, which lost 6 bases and 9 bases, there was a span of 18 bases. Germline V gives CDR1 KGHSH, CDR2 LQKENI. This CDR3 spans 14 amino acids. DNA for the CDR3: TGTGCCAGCTCCTGGGCAGGGACCCTCAGTGAGCAGTTCTTC. The encoded protein is CASSWAGTLSEQFF. Full variable domain (missing parts from reference TRBV18 and TRBJ2-1): NAGVMQNPRHLVRRRGQEARLRCSPMKGHSHVYWYRQLPEEGLKFMVYLQKENIIDESGMPKERFSAEFPKEGPSILRIQQVVRGDSAAYFCASSWAGTLSEQFFGPGTRLTVL.

This clone was picked up a small number of times. The chain couples TRBV1 to TRBJ2-2; the D segment call TRBD1 is taken from the table without a DNA check. TRBV1 is a documented pseudogene. The CDR3 length is 17 residues. The CDR3, as DNA: TGCGCCAGCAGCCTTTCCCACAGGGGATCGAGTACCGGGGAGCTGTTTTTT. This codes for CASSLSHRGSSTGELFF.

The gene calls are TRBV6-8 and TRBJ1-5; D remains unclear. V gave up 0 bases and J gave up 7 bases, with 22 bases separating them. The CDR3 length is 18 residues. Per germline, CDR1 MNHGY and CDR2 SAAAGT. The CDR3 protein is CASSYSGIAVGGEQPQHF. CDR3 nucleotide sequence: TGTGCCAGCAGTTACTCTGGGATAGCGGTGGGAGGTGAGCAGCCCCAGCATTTT.

This clone was seen once. V gene TRBV10-1 combines with J gene TRBJ2-5, with 8 bases matching TRBD1. Germline V CDR1 and CDR2: WNHNN, SYGVQD (reference sequence). This CDR3 has 18 amino acids. J was trimmed by 3 bases and V by 2 bases; bases with no gene match: 14. The CDR3 bases are TGCGCCAGCAGTGAGGTACCCCTCCAACTACAGGGGGAAGAGACCCAGTACTTC. Translating it yields CASSEVPLQLQGEETQYF.

The chain joins TRBV11-3 to TRBJ1-6, with D uncertain. The CDR3 has 18 amino acids. Deletions cut 5 bases from V and 0 bases from J, with 17 bases between. Germline CDR1 and CDR2: SGHNT and YENEEA. The CDR3 loop reads CASSHPQARSSYNSPLHF. DNA for the CDR3: TGTGCCAGCAGCCACCCCCAGGCACGGAGCTCCTATAATTCACCCCTCCACTTT.

This clone was counted only a few times. This chain connects TRBV11-3 to TRBJ1-2; 9 bases are a match to TRBD1. The germline gives CDR1 SGHNT, CDR2 YENEEA. The CDR3 totals 14 residues. Trimming took 4 bases from V and 4 from J; bases not matched to a gene: 4. The CDR3 loop is CASSSRTGAYGYTF. The CDR3 DNA reads as TGTGCCAGCAGCTCGAGGACAGGGGCCTATGGCTACACCTTC.

The rearrangement links TRBV7-8 to TRBJ2-2; D gene uncertain. The CDR3 covers 13 residues. The germline V gene encodes CDR1 SGHVS and CDR2 FQNEAQ. Trimming pared 4 bases from V and 3 bases from J, leaving 6 bases between. CDR3 region: CASSSDYTGELFF. DNA of the CDR3: TGTGCCAGCAGCTCCGACTACACCGGGGAGCTGTTTTTT. The full variable domain, completed using reference TRBV7-8 and TRBJ2-2, is GAGVSQSPRYKVAKRGQDVALRCDPISGHVSLFWYQQALGQGPEFLTYFQNEAQLDKSGLPSDRFFAERPEGSVSTLKIQRTQQEDSAVYLCASSSDYTGELFFGEGSRLTVL.